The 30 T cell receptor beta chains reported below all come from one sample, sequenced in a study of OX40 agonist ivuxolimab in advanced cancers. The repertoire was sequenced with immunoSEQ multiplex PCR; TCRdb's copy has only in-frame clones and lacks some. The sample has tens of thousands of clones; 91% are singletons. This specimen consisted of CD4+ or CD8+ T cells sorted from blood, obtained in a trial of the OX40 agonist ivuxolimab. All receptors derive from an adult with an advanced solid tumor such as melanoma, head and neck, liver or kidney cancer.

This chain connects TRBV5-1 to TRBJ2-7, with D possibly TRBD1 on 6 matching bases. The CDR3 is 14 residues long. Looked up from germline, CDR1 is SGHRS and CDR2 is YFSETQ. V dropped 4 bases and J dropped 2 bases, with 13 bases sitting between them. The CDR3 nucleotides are TGCGCCAGCAGCCCCAGGGGTCGGGCCTACGAGCAGTACTTC. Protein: CASSPRGRAYEQYF.

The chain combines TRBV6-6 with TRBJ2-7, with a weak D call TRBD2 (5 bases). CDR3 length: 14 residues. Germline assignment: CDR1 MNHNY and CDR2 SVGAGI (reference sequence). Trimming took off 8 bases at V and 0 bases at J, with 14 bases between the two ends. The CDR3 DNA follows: TGTGCCAGCCTAAACTCAGCGGCCTCCTACGAGCAGTACTTC. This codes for CASLNSAASYEQYF.

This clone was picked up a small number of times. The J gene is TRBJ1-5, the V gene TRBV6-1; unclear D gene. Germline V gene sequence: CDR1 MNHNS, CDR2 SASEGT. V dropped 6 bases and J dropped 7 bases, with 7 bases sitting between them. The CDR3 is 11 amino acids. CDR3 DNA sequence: TGTGCCAGCAGAACCAACCAGCCCCAGCATTTT. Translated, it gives CASRTNQPQHF.

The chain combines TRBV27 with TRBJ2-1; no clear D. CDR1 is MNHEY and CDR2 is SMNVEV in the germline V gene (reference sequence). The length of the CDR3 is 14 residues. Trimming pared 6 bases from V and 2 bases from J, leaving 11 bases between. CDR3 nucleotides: TGTGCCAGCAGCCCGACGGGTACCTACAATGAGCAGTTCTTC. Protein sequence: CASSPTGTYNEQFF.

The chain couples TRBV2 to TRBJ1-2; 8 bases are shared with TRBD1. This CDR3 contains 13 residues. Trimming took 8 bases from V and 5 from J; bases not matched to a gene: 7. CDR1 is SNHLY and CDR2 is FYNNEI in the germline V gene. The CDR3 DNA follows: TGTGCCAGCCGGACAGGGCAAGGGTATGGCTACACCTTC. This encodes CASRTGQGYGYTF. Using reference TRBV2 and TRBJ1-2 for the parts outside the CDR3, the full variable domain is EPEVTQTPSHQVTQMGQEVILRCVPISNHLYFYWYRQILGQKVEFLVSFYNNEISEKSEIFDDQFSVERPDGSNFTLKIRSTKLEDSAMYFCASRTGQGYGYTFGSGTRLTVV.

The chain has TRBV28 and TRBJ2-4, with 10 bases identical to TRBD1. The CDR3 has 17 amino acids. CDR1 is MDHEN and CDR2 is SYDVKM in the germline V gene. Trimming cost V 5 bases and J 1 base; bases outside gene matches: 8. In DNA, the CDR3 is TGTGCCAGCAGTGGGACAGGGGATGGCCTTGCCAAAAACATTCAGTACTTC. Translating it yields CASSGTGDGLAKNIQYF.

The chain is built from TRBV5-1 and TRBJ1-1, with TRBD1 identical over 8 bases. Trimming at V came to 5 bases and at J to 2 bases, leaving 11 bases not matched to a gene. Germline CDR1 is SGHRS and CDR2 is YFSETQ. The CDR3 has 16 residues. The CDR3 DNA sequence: TGCGCCAGCAGTCGGGGAGTTGCAGGGGGCAACACTGAAGCTTTCTTT. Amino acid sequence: CASSRGVAGGNTEAFF.

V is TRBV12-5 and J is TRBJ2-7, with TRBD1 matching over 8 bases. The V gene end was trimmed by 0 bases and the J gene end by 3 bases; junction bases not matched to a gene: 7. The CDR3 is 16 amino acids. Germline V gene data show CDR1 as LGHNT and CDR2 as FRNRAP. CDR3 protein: CASGLVNLGQVYEQYF. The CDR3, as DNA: TGTGCTAGTGGTTTGGTTAATCTGGGACAGGTCTACGAGCAGTACTTC.

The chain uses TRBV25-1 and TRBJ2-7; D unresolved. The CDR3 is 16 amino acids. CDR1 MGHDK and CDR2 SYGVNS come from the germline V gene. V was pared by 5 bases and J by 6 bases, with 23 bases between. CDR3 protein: CASSKVPWALSGEQYF. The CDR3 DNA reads TGTGCCAGCAGTAAGGTTCCGTGGGCCCTTTCCGGCGAGCAGTACTTC.

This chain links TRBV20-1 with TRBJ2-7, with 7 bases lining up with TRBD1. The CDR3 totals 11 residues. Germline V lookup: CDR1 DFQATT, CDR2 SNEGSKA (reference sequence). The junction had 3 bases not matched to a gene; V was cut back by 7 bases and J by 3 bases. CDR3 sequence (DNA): TGCAGTGTTAGGACAGGCTACGAGCAGTACTTC. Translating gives CSVRTGYEQYF.

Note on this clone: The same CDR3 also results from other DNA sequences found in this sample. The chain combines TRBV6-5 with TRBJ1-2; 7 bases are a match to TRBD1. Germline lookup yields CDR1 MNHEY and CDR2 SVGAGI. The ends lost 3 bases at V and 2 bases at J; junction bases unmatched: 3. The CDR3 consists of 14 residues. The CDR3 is CASSYSTGNYGYTF. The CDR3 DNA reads TGTGCCAGCAGTTATTCGACAGGGAACTATGGCTACACCTTC.

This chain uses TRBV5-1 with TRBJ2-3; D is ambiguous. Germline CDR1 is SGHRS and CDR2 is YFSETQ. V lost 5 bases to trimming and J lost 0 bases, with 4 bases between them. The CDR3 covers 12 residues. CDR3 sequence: CASRPSTDTQYF. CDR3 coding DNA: TGCGCCAGCAGGCCTAGCACAGATACGCAGTATTTT. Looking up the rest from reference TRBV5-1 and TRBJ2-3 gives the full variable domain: KAGVTQTPRYLIKTRGQQVTLSCSPISGHRSVSWYQQTPGQGLQFLFEYFSETQRNKGNFPGRFSGRQFSNSRSEMNVSTLELGDSALYLCASRPSTDTQYFGPGTRLTVL.

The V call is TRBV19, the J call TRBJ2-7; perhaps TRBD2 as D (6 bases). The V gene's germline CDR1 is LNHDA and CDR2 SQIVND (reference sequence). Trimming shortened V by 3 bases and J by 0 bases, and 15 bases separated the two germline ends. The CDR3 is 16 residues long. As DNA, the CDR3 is TGTGCCAGTAGTATTTGGGCGGGACCCAGCTCCTACGAGCAGTACTTC. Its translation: CASSIWAGPSSYEQYF.

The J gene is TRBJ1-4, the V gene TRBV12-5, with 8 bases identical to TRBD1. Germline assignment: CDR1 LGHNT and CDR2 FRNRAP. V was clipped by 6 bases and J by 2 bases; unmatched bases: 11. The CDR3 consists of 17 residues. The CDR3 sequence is CASGKDRVRDTNEKLFF. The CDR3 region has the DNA TGTGCTAGTGGAAAGGACAGGGTTCGGGACACTAATGAAAAACTGTTTTTT. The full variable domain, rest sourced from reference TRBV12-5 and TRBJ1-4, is DARVTQTPRHKVTEMGQEVTMRCQPILGHNTVFWYRQTMMQGLELLAYFRNRAPLDDSGMPKDRFSAEMPDATLATLKIQPSEPRDSAVYFCASGKDRVRDTNEKLFFGSGTQLSVL.

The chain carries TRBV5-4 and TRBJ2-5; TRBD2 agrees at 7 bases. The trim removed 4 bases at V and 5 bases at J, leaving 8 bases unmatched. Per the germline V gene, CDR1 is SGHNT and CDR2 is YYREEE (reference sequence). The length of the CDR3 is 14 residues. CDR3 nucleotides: TGTGCCAGCAGCCCCCGGACTAGACGGGAGACCCAGTACTTC. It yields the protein CASSPRTRRETQYF.

CDR3 sequence reads: CASSFGTVETQYF. CDR3 DNA sequence: TGTGCCAGCAGCTTCGGGACAGTAGAGACCCAGTACTTC. The V gene is TRBV5-5, the J gene TRBJ2-5, with 7 bases matching TRBD1. The germline CDR1 and CDR2 sequences are SGHKS and YYEKEE (reference sequence). V shed 2 bases, J shed 4 bases, and the junction held 2 bases outside the gene matches. The CDR3 runs 13 residues.

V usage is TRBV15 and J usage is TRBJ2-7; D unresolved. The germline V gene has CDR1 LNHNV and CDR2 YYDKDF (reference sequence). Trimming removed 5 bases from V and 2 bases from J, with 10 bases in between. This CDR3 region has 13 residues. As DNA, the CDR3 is TGTGCCACCAGCGGAGTCAGGACCTACGAGCAGTACTTC. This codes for CATSGVRTYEQYF.

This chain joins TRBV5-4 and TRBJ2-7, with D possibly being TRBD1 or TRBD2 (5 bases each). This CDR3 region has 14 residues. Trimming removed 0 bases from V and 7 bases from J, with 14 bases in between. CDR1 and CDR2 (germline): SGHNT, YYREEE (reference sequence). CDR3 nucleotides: TGTGCCAGCAGCTTGGTCGGTTCGGGGCTTGAGCAGTACTTC. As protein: CASSLVGSGLEQYF.

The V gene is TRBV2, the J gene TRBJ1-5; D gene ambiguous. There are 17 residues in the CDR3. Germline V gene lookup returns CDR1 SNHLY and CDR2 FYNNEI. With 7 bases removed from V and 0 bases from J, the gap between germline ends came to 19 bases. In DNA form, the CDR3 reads TGTGCCAGCACCCGAGGTGGACCGAGCTATAGCAATCAGCCCCAGCATTTT. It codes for CASTRGGPSYSNQPQHF.

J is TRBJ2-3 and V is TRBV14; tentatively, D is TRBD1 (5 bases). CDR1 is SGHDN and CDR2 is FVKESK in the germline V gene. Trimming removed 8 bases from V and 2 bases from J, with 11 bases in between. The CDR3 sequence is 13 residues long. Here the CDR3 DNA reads TGTGCCAGCGCACGCAGGGCCACAGATACGCAGTATTTT. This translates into CASARRATDTQYF.

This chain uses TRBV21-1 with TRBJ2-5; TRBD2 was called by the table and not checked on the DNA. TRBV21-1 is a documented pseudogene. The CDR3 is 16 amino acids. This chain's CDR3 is CASSKARVQRGGTQYF. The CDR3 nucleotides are TGTGCCAGCAGCAAAGCCCGCGTCCAGCGGGGGGGGACCCAGTACTTC.

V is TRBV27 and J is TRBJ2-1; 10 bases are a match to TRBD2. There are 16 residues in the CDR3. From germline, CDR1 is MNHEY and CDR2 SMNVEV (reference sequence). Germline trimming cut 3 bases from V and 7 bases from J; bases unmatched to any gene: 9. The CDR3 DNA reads TGTGCCAGCAGTTTTAGATGGTCTAGCGGGAGAAATGAGCAGTTCTTC. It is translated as CASSFRWSSGRNEQFF.

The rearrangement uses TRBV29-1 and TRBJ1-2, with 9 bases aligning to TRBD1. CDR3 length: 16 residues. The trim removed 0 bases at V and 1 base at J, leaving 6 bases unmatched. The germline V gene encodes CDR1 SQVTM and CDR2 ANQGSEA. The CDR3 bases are TGCAGCGTTGAAGAAGGGACAGGGACAGTTAACTATGGCTACACCTTC. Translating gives CSVEEGTGTVNYGYTF.

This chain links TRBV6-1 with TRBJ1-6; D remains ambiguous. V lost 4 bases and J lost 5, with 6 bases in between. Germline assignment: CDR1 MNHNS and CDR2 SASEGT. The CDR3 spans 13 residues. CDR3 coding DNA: TGTGCCAGCAGTGGGCAGGATAATTCACCCCTCCACTTT. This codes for CASSGQDNSPLHF.

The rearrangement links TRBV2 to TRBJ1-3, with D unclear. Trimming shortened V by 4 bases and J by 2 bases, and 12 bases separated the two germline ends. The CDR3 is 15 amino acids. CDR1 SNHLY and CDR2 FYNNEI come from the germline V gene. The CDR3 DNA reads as TGTGCCAGCAGTGTCGACACGGCACCTGGAAACACCATATATTTT. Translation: CASSVDTAPGNTIYF. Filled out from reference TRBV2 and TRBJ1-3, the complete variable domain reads EPEVTQTPSHQVTQMGQEVILRCVPISNHLYFYWYRQILGQKVEFLVSFYNNEISEKSEIFDDQFSVERPDGSNFTLKIRSTKLEDSAMYFCASSVDTAPGNTIYFGEGSWLTVV.

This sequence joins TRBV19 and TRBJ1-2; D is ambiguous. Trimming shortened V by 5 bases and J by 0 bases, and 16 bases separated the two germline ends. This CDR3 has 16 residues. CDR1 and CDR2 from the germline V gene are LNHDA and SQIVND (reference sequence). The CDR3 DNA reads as TGTGCCAGTAGTTCCTCACAGCGGGTAACTAACTATGGCTACACCTTC. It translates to CASSSSQRVTNYGYTF.

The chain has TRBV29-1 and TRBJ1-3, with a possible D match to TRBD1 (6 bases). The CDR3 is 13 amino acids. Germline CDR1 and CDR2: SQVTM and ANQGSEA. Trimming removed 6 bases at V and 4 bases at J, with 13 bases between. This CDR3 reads CSVGPGVGNTIYF. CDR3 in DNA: TGCAGCGTGGGCCCAGGGGTCGGAAACACCATATATTTT. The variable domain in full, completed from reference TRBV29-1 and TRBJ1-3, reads SAVISQKPSRDICQRGTSLTIQCQVDSQVTMMFWYRQQPGQSLTLIATANQGSEATYESGFVIDKFPISRPNLTFSTLTVSNMSPEDSSIYLCSVGPGVGNTIYFGEGSWLTVV.

CDR3 sequence (DNA): TGTGCCAGCAGTTCGCGACTAGCGGGAGGTTACGAGCAGTACTTC. This gives the protein CASSSRLAGGYEQYF. This sequence joins TRBV6-5 and TRBJ2-7, with 13 nucleotides matching TRBD2. Trimming at V came to 4 bases and at J to 4 bases, leaving 4 bases not matched to a gene. Germline V gene sequence: CDR1 MNHEY, CDR2 SVGAGI. This CDR3 spans 15 amino acids.

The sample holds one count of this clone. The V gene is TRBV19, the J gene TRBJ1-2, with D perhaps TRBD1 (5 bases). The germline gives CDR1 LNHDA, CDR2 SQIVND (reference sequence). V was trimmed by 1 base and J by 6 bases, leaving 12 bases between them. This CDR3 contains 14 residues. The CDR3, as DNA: TGTGCCAGTAGTATAGTAAATGGGGGAAATGGCTACACCTTC. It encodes CASSIVNGGNGYTF. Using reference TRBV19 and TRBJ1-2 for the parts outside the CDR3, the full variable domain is DGGITQSPKYLFRKEGQNVTLSCEQNLNHDAMYWYRQDPGQGLRLIYYSQIVNDFQKGDIAEGYSVSREKKESFPLTVTSAQKNPTAFYLCASSIVNGGNGYTFGSGTRLTVV.

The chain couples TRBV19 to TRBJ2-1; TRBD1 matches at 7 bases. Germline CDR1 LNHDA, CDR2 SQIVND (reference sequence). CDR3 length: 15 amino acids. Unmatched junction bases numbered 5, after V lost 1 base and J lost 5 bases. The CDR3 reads CASSIVGDRDNEQFF. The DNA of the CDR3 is TGTGCCAGTAGTATAGTGGGGGACAGAGACAATGAGCAGTTCTTC.